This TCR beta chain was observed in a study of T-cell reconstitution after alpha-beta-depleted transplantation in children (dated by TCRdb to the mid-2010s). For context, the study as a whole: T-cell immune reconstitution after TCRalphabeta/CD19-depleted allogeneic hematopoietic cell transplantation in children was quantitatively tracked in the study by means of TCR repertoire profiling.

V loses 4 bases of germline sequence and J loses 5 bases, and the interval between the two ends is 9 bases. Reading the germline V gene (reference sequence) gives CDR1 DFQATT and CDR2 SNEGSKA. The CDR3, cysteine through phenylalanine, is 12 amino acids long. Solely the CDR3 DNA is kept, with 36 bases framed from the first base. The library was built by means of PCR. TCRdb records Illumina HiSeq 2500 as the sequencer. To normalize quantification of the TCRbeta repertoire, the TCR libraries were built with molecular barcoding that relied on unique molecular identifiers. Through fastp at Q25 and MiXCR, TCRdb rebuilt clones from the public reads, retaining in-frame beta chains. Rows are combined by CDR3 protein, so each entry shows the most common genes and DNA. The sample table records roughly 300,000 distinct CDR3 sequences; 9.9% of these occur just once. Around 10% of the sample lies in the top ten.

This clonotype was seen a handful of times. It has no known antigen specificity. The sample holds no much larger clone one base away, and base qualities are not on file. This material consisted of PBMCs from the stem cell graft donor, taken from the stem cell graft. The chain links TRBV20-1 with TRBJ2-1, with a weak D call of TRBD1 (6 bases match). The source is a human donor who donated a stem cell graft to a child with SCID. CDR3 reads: CSANSGDNEQFF. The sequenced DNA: TGCAGTGCTAACTCAGGGGACAATGAGCAGTTCTTC.